Shown below are 22 T cell receptor beta chains from a single sample sequenced in a study of spatial heterogeneity in lung cancer. Overall study findings and caveats: Expanded alpha and beta TCR counts within tumors tracked tumor mutation counts.

One entry per CDR3 protein results from TCRdb running MiXCR on the 5' RACE reads. This table holds about 22,000 distinct CDR3 sequences, 8% to 10% found once. Described time point: sample taken at primary tumor resection. Their target antigens are unknown. The starting material was lung tumor tissue, obtained at surgery. The receptor set was obtained from a male donor with early-stage non-small cell lung cancer.

At least ten counts were recorded for this clonotype. The CDR3 region has the DNA TGTGCCAGCAGCGTTAGCGGACTACAAGAGACCCAGTACTTC. Amino acids: CASSVSGLQETQYF. V usage is TRBV9 and J usage is TRBJ2-5; weak D call: TRBD2 (6 bases). The V end lost 2 bases, the J end lost 2 bases, and 10 bases lay between the germline ends. This CDR3 has 14 residues. CDR1 SGDLS and CDR2 YYNGEE come from the germline V gene.

This clonotype was counted a few times. The rearrangement links TRBV5-1 to TRBJ2-1, with 8 bases matching TRBD2. The CDR3 is made up of 17 amino acids. V was pared by 0 bases and J by 3 bases, with 8 bases of the junction left unmatched. The germline V gene encodes CDR1 SGHRS and CDR2 YFSETQ. The DNA of the CDR3 is TGCGCCAGCAGCTTGGTCCCAGCGGGAGAAATCTACAATGAGCAGTTCTTC. Translating gives CASSLVPAGEIYNEQFF.

The rearrangement links TRBV6-6 to TRBJ2-3; D gene ambiguous. The CDR3 spans 15 residues. Germline loops: CDR1 MNHNY, CDR2 SVGAGI (reference sequence). The ends were cut back, 6 bases at V and 2 bases at J, with 15 bases in the middle. DNA of the CDR3: TGTGCCAGCAGGGATACCGACGGGTCCACAGATACGCAGTATTTT. As protein: CASRDTDGSTDTQYF.

This chain joins TRBV19 and TRBJ2-7; D tentatively fits TRBD1 or TRBD2 (5 bases each). V lost 0 bases to trimming and J lost 9 bases, with 12 bases between them. CDR3 length: 13 amino acids. CDR1 and CDR2 (germline): LNHDA, SQIVND (reference sequence). CDR3: CASSIDGTSRQYF. For the CDR3, the DNA is TGTGCCAGTAGTATAGACGGGACCTCCAGGCAGTACTTC.

This clonotype was counted only a few times. The chain recombines TRBV5-1 with TRBJ1-1; 7 nucleotides match TRBD1. The V gene end was trimmed by 3 bases and the J gene end by 10 bases; junction bases not matched to a gene: 9. The germline gives CDR1 SGHRS, CDR2 YFSETQ. The CDR3 length is 13 residues. DNA for the CDR3: TGCGCCAGCAGCTACAAACAGGACAGGATAGCTTTCTTT. This codes for CASSYKQDRIAFF.

This clonotype was observed at least ten times. V is TRBV7-2 and J is TRBJ2-3; D call uncertain. Deletions cut 2 bases from V and 2 bases from J, with 8 bases between. This CDR3 comprises 14 residues. Germline V lookup: CDR1 SGHTA, CDR2 FQGNSA. The CDR3 protein is CASSLLPPTDTQYF. The CDR3 nucleotides read TGTGCCAGCAGCTTACTCCCACCCACAGATACGCAGTATTTT.

This clonotype turned up a few times. The rearrangement joins TRBV6-2 or TRBV6-3 to TRBJ2-1, with 12 bases matching TRBD1. J gave up 2 bases and V 2 bases, and 19 bases lay outside the gene matches. CDR3 length: 22 amino acids. Looked up from germline, CDR1 is MNHEY and CDR2 is SVGEGT. The CDR3 DNA sequence: TGTGCCAGCAGTTACACTACCTCCGGGACAGGGGGCCCAAGGATCACCTACAATGAGCAGTTCTTC. It codes for CASSYTTSGTGGPRITYNEQFF.

This clonotype showed up many times. This rearrangement joins TRBV6-1 to TRBJ2-7; D is perhaps TRBD1 (6 bases). V was cut by 7 bases and J by 4 bases, with 14 bases left in between. The CDR3 runs 13 residues. CDR1 and CDR2 (germline): MNHNS, SASEGT. In DNA, the CDR3 is TGTGCCAGCAAAACCGGGACATCGTACGAGCAGTACTTC. It specifies CASKTGTSYEQYF.

J is TRBJ1-5 and V is TRBV19, with no clear D. V gave up 7 bases and J gave up 6 bases, with 13 bases separating them. Germline CDR1 LNHDA, CDR2 SQIVND (reference sequence). This CDR3 contains 13 residues. CDR3 nucleotide sequence: TGTGCCAGTACCCCTAGAGGAGGTCAGCCCCAGCATTTT. Its protein is CASTPRGGQPQHF. Based on the CDR3 plus reference TRBV19 and TRBJ1-5, the full variable domain is DGGITQSPKYLFRKEGQNVTLSCEQNLNHDAMYWYRQDPGQGLRLIYYSQIVNDFQKGDIAEGYSVSREKKESFPLTVTSAQKNPTAFYLCASTPRGGQPQHFGDGTRLSIL.

Only a few counts were recorded for this clonotype. This chain links TRBV27 with TRBJ2-6; no clear D gene. The CDR3 is 15 residues long. V dropped 7 bases and J dropped 0 bases, with 10 bases sitting between them. Germline V gives CDR1 MNHEY, CDR2 SMNVEV (reference sequence). The CDR3 DNA follows: TGTGCCAGCACCGCAGGTGGCTCTGGGGCCAACGTCCTGACTTTC. This translates into CASTAGGSGANVLTF.

The chain has TRBV20-1 and TRBJ2-3; TRBD2 matches at 8 bases. This CDR3 has 15 amino acids. V gave up 3 bases and J gave up 1 base; unmatched junction bases: 6. In germline, CDR1 is DFQATT, CDR2 SNEGSKA (reference sequence). The CDR3 DNA reads as TGCAGTGCTAGGGAGCGGGAGTTGGGCACAGATACGCAGTATTTT. It yields the protein CSARERELGTDTQYF.

The chain uses TRBV3-1 and TRBJ2-3, with D unclear. CDR1 is LGHDT and CDR2 is YNNKEL in the germline V gene (reference sequence). V lost 3 bases, J lost 6 bases, and 7 bases lay in between. The CDR3 spans 12 residues. CDR3 protein: CASSHTLDTQYF. For the CDR3, the DNA is TGTGCCAGCAGCCATACTCTCGATACGCAGTATTTT.

This clonotype was counted only a few times. V usage is TRBV3-1 and J usage is TRBJ2-3; 8 nucleotides agree with TRBD1. This CDR3 region has 14 residues. The J segment lost 5 bases and the V segment lost 4 bases, leaving 5 bases of the junction unmatched. Germline-derived CDR1 and CDR2 are LGHDT and YNNKEL (reference sequence). CDR3 bases: TGTGCCAGCAGCCTAGGACAGGGCGGAGATACGCAGTATTTT. It specifies CASSLGQGGDTQYF.

This clonotype was counted ten times or more. The rearrangement uses TRBV2 and TRBJ1-6, with a weak D call TRBD1 (6 bases). Germline values: CDR1 SNHLY, CDR2 FYNNEI. This CDR3 is built from 13 residues. The V gene lost 6 bases and the J gene lost 8 bases, with 11 bases spanning the gap. CDR3 loop: CASRGTQYSPLHF. The CDR3 coding sequence is TGTGCCAGCAGGGGGACACAGTATTCACCCCTCCACTTT.

The V call is TRBV7-2, the J call TRBJ2-6; D is possibly TRBD1 (5 bases). The ends were cut back, 4 bases at V and 0 bases at J, with 13 bases in the middle. Germline V gene data show CDR1 as SGHTA and CDR2 as FQGNSA. The CDR3 extends over 17 amino acids. CDR3 region: CASSSKGAGSGANVLTF. For the CDR3, the DNA is TGTGCCAGCAGCTCCAAAGGGGCCGGCTCTGGGGCCAACGTCCTGACTTTC.

This sequence joins TRBV3-1 and TRBJ2-7; 11 bases are shared with TRBD1. The germline V gene encodes CDR1 LGHDT and CDR2 YNNKEL (reference sequence). Trimming took 2 bases from V and 4 from J; bases not matched to a gene: 4. This CDR3 region has 15 residues. CDR3 protein: CASSQPGQGGYEQYF. The CDR3 DNA reads TGTGCCAGCAGCCAACCGGGACAGGGGGGATACGAGCAGTACTTC.

At least ten counts were recorded for this clonotype. This chain links TRBV7-9 with TRBJ2-3; D not certain. V lost 6 bases and J 6 bases, leaving 10 bases between the germline ends. This CDR3 contains 12 residues. Looked up from germline, CDR1 is SEHNR and CDR2 is FQNEAQ (reference sequence). CDR3 coding DNA: TGTGCCAGCAGACCCGATCGCGATACGCAGTATTTT. Its protein is CASRPDRDTQYF.

This clonotype was counted at least ten times. This chain joins TRBV21-1 and TRBJ2-7. TRBV21-1 is shown as a pseudogene. CDR3 length equals 13 residues. The CDR3 protein is CASPHKAYYEQYF. The DNA of the CDR3 is TGTGCCAGTCCTCATAAGGCTTACTACGAGCAGTACTTC.

The chain employs TRBV20-1 and TRBJ1-1; possible D gene TRBD1, 5 bases. CDR3 size: 14 residues. The ends were cut back, 5 bases at V and 1 base at J, with 14 bases in the middle. CDR1 is DFQATT, CDR2 SNEGSKA, per germline (reference sequence). In DNA form, the CDR3 reads TGCAGTGCTCGTGGGGAGGGGAAGAACACTGAAGCTTTCTTT. Protein product: CSARGEGKNTEAFF.

The rearrangement uses TRBV15 and TRBJ2-3, with TRBD2 matching 12 bases. Per germline, CDR1 LNHNV and CDR2 YYDKDF (reference sequence). This CDR3 has 18 amino acids. V lost 0 bases and J lost 2; bases outside the gene matches: 6. The CDR3 loop reads CATSRDLAGGPITDTQYF. The CDR3 DNA sequence: TGTGCCACCAGCAGAGATCTAGCGGGGGGGCCGATCACAGATACGCAGTATTTT.

This clonotype was seen ten or more times. The chain uses TRBV20-1 and TRBJ1-6; the match to TRBD1 covers 12 bases. The CDR3 is made up of 15 amino acids. CDR1 and CDR2 (germline): DFQATT, SNEGSKA (reference sequence). J lost 10 bases, V lost 0 bases, and 4 bases had no gene match. CDR3 DNA sequence: TGCAGTGCTAGAGAATGGGGACAGGGGGCCTCACCCCTCCACTTT. This encodes CSAREWGQGASPLHF.

This clonotype counts as medium-sized. J is TRBJ2-7 and V is TRBV3-1, with D possibly matching TRBD1 (6 bases). Germline values: CDR1 LGHDT, CDR2 YNNKEL (reference sequence). Trimming took 3 bases from V and 2 from J, leaving 14 bases between them. There are 15 residues in the CDR3. The CDR3 bases are TGTGCCAGCAGCCATGGGGGCTCGAGACCCTACGAGCAGTACTTC. It yields the protein CASSHGGSRPYEQYF.